These 32 T cell receptor beta chains originate from one sample sequenced in a study of cytomegalovirus exposure and HLA in healthy donors. Vbeta (60) and Jbeta (13) primers were used in the PCR. Sequencing was performed with immunoSEQ multiplex PCR; in TCRdb, only in-frame clones are kept and a portion is missing. This table holds 150,000 or so clones, 80% to 90% found once. The material sequenced was PBMCs. The source of these receptors is a man younger than 35 in good health and CMV-seropositive.

The rearrangement links TRBV6-1 to TRBJ2-7; 8 bases are a match to TRBD2. J was trimmed by 5 bases and V by 6 bases; bases with no gene match: 6. The CDR3 spans 13 residues. Germline CDR1 reads MNHNS; CDR2 reads SASEGT. Here the CDR3 reads CASSGLATDEQYF. The CDR3, as DNA: TGTGCCAGCAGCGGACTAGCTACCGACGAGCAGTACTTC.

V usage is TRBV5-4 and J usage is TRBJ2-5; 7 nucleotides line up with TRBD1. The V gene's germline CDR1 is SGHNT and CDR2 YYREEE (reference sequence). This CDR3 has 14 residues. V was pared by 4 bases and J by 2 bases, with 5 bases of the junction left unmatched. DNA of the CDR3: TGTGCCAGCAGCGAGGGGGCAGGGCAAGAGACCCAGTACTTC. This sequence encodes CASSEGAGQETQYF.

The V call is TRBV5-6, the J call TRBJ1-1; D is perhaps TRBD1 (6 bases). This CDR3 has 19 amino acids. In germline, CDR1 is SGHDT, CDR2 YYEEEE. V was pared by 0 bases and J by 5 bases, with 26 bases between. For the CDR3, the DNA is TGTGCCAGCAGCTTGGAGTCATACAGGGTTGGTGGTAAGTTAACTGAAGCTTTCTTT. Translated: CASSLESYRVGGKLTEAFF.

This chain joins TRBV9 and TRBJ2-2; the D is unclear. This CDR3 is 14 amino acids long. Trimming left V 0 bases short and J 6 bases short, with 9 bases between. In germline, CDR1 is SGDLS, CDR2 YYNGEE. The CDR3: CASSVDSRSGELFF. CDR3 coding DNA: TGTGCCAGCAGCGTAGACTCTCGGTCCGGGGAGCTGTTTTTT.

The V and J genes are TRBV5-1 and TRBJ2-5, with TRBD2 identical over 9 bases. V lost 0 bases and J lost 3; bases outside the gene matches: 3. This CDR3 comprises 15 residues. Germline-derived CDR1 and CDR2 are SGHRS and YFSETQ. CDR3 residues: CASSLGRGGEETQYF. For the CDR3, the DNA is TGCGCCAGCAGCTTGGGGCGGGGGGGAGAAGAGACCCAGTACTTC.

This clone has a handful of counts. V gene TRBV25-1 combines with J gene TRBJ2-7, with D maybe TRBD2 (6 bases). The V gene lost 4 bases and the J gene lost 2 bases, with 18 bases spanning the gap. The CDR3 has 16 residues. The germline V gene has CDR1 MGHDK and CDR2 SYGVNS. CDR3 coding DNA: TGTGCCAGCAGTGGTGAGATCGGGACTCGTACCTACGAGCAGTACTTC. It yields the protein CASSGEIGTRTYEQYF.

The CDR3 reads CASIRDREVAEAFF. The CDR3 coding sequence is TGTGCCAGCATCAGGGACAGGGAAGTCGCTGAAGCTTTCTTT. The genes are TRBV28 and TRBJ1-1, with TRBD1 identical over 9 bases. There are 14 residues in the CDR3. Germline V gives CDR1 MDHEN, CDR2 SYDVKM. With 7 bases clipped from V and 6 bases from J, the junction kept 9 bases outside the gene matches.

The chain combines TRBV12-5 with TRBJ2-2; D is unclear. The CDR3 spans 16 residues. CDR1 is LGHNT and CDR2 is FRNRAP in the germline V gene. The V end was cut by 0 bases, the J end by 4 bases, with 12 bases between. The CDR3 DNA is TGTGCTAGTGGTTTGGTAACCCAGCGTCCCACCGGGGAGCTGTTTTTT. It specifies CASGLVTQRPTGELFF.

The chain links TRBV29-1 to TRBJ1-1; TRBD1 might be the D (6 bases). V was cut by 4 bases and J by 1 base, with 10 bases left in between. The length of the CDR3 is 13 residues. Germline V CDR1 and CDR2: SQVTM, ANQGSEA. CDR3 DNA: TGCAGCGTTGTAGGACAGCAGAACACTGAAGCTTTCTTT. Protein sequence: CSVVGQQNTEAFF.

This chain uses TRBV14 with TRBJ2-7; D may be TRBD2 (5 bases). CDR3 length equals 14 residues. CDR1 is SGHDN, CDR2 FVKESK, per germline. The ends were cut back, 0 bases at V and 7 bases at J, with 13 bases in the middle. The CDR3 DNA sequence: TGTGCCAGCAGCCAAGAAGCGGCGGCGGAGGAGCAGTACTTC. Protein: CASSQEAAAEEQYF. The full variable domain, its missing parts supplied by reference TRBV14 and TRBJ2-7, is EAGVTQFPSHSVIEKGQTVTLRCDPISGHDNLYWYRRVMGKEIKFLLHFVKESKQDESGMPNNRFLAERTGGTYSTLKVQPAELEDSGVYFCASSQEAAAEEQYFGPGTRLTVT.

The chain uses TRBV7-2 and TRBJ2-7, with D perhaps matching TRBD2 (7 bases). Trimming pared 1 base from V and 3 bases from J, leaving 10 bases between. The CDR3 extends over 14 amino acids. Germline values: CDR1 SGHTA, CDR2 FQGNSA. CDR3 sequence: CASSLVRGGYEQYF. The CDR3 bases are TGTGCCAGCAGCTTAGTGAGGGGGGGCTACGAGCAGTACTTC.

This clone was recorded once. This rearrangement joins TRBV27 to TRBJ2-7; tentatively, D is TRBD2 (5 bases). The CDR3 has 11 residues. The ends were cut back, 6 bases at V and 6 bases at J, with 9 bases in the middle. The germline CDR1 and CDR2 sequences are MNHEY and SMNVEV (reference sequence). DNA for the CDR3: TGTGCCAGCAGGCGGGCGGGCGAGCAGTACTTC. Translation gives CASRRAGEQYF.

This chain joins TRBV2 and TRBJ1-2, with TRBD1 matching over 7 bases. This CDR3 has 13 amino acids. Unmatched junction bases numbered 3, after V lost 2 bases and J lost 6 bases. Germline CDR1 and CDR2: SNHLY and FYNNEI. DNA of the CDR3: TGTGCCAGCAGTGAAAGACAGGGCAATGGCTACACCTTC. Translation gives CASSERQGNGYTF. Full variable domain (remainder filled in from reference TRBV2 and TRBJ1-2): EPEVTQTPSHQVTQMGQEVILRCVPISNHLYFYWYRQILGQKVEFLVSFYNNEISEKSEIFDDQFSVERPDGSNFTLKIRSTKLEDSAMYFCASSERQGNGYTFGSGTRLTVV.

The J gene is TRBJ2-2, the V gene TRBV2, with TRBD1 matching over 12 bases. From germline, CDR1 is SNHLY and CDR2 FYNNEI. The junction had 6 bases not matched to a gene; V was cut back by 3 bases and J by 4 bases. The CDR3 covers 17 residues. The CDR3 is CASSDIRDRGLTGELFF. CDR3 bases: TGTGCCAGCAGTGATATCCGGGACAGGGGGCTCACCGGGGAGCTGTTTTTT.

J is TRBJ2-5 and V is TRBV12-1; the table gives TRBD1 as D, unverified against the DNA. TRBV12-1 counts as a pseudogene. This CDR3 is 11 amino acids long. The CDR3 DNA is TGTGCCAGCCTCCAGGGGAAGACCCAGTACTTC. This gives the protein CASLQGKTQYF.

The chain is built from TRBV10-1 and TRBJ1-4, with TRBD1 matching over 12 bases. The germline gives CDR1 WNHNN, CDR2 SYGVQD (reference sequence). Trimming removed 4 bases from V and 11 bases from J; junction bases left unmatched: 11. This CDR3 spans 16 amino acids. CDR3 region: CASSVWGQGALGKLFF. For the CDR3, the DNA is TGCGCCAGCAGTGTCTGGGGACAGGGGGCTTTGGGGAAACTGTTTTTT.

The chain employs TRBV29-1 and TRBJ2-7; a weak D match, TRBD2 (5 bases). In germline, CDR1 is SQVTM, CDR2 ANQGSEA. This CDR3 has 15 amino acids. Between the trimmed V and J ends, which lost 3 bases and 4 bases, there was a span of 19 bases. CDR3 amino acids: CSVEGEGNSIYEQYF. For the CDR3, the DNA is TGCAGCGTTGAGGGAGAGGGAAATAGTATTTACGAGCAGTACTTC.

The V and J genes are TRBV19 and TRBJ1-6; 9 bases map to TRBD1. Unmatched junction bases numbered 7, after V lost 5 bases and J lost 5 bases. The CDR3 extends over 16 amino acids. CDR1 and CDR2 (germline): LNHDA, SQIVND (reference sequence). CDR3 DNA: TGTGCCAGTAGTTTTTCCGGGACAGGGAATAATTCACCCCTCCACTTT. Translation: CASSFSGTGNNSPLHF.

Note on this clone: At one boundary the junction diverges from the germline segment, which might be a read error. CDR3 DNA sequence: TGTTCCAGCAGCTTATTACAGGGTTTGAACACTGAAGCTTTCTTT. This encodes CSSSLLQGLNTEAFF. The chain links TRBV7-9 to TRBJ1-1; perhaps TRBD1 as D (6 bases). The length of the CDR3 is 15 residues. Looked up from germline, CDR1 is SEHNR and CDR2 is FQNEAQ (reference sequence). The whole variable domain, filled in from reference TRBV7-9 and TRBJ1-1, reads DTGVSQNPRHKITKRGQNVTFRCDPISEHNRLYWYRQTLGQGPEFLTYFQNEAQLEKSRLLSDRFSAERPKGSFSTLEIQRTEQGDSAMYLCSSSLLQGLNTEAFFGQGTRLTVV.

The chain's CDR3 is CASSSLASSFYGYTF. As DNA, the CDR3 is TGTGCCAGCAGCTCTTTAGCCAGTTCCTTTTATGGCTACACCTTC. The rearrangement links TRBV7-8 to TRBJ1-2; D not certain. The germline V gene has CDR1 SGHVS and CDR2 FQNEAQ. V was cut by 4 bases and J by 5 bases, with 17 bases left in between. The CDR3 length is 15 residues.

The J gene is TRBJ2-4, the V gene TRBV27, with D uncertain. The CDR3 consists of 16 residues. Between the trimmed V and J ends, which lost 1 base and 6 bases, there was a span of 16 bases. Germline V CDR1 and CDR2: MNHEY, SMNVEV (reference sequence). This chain's CDR3 is CASSLLPPTIRNIQYF. For the CDR3, the DNA is TGTGCCAGCAGTTTATTGCCCCCCACGATCAGAAACATTCAGTACTTC.

The rearrangement links TRBV9 to TRBJ2-6; D gene ambiguous. CDR1 is SGDLS and CDR2 is YYNGEE in the germline V gene. CDR3 length: 18 residues. V lost 0 bases, J lost 0 bases, and 13 bases lay in between. The CDR3 DNA sequence: TGTGCCAGCAGCGTAGGTTTTGCGGTCAGCTCTGGGGCCAACGTCCTGACTTTC. Encoded protein: CASSVGFAVSSGANVLTF.

The chain combines TRBV7-2 with TRBJ2-2; 10 nucleotides agree with TRBD1. Germline V gene sequence: CDR1 SGHTA, CDR2 FQGNSA. CDR3 length equals 15 residues. V lost 5 bases to trimming and J lost 6 bases; unmatched junction nucleotides: 6. The CDR3 DNA sequence: TGTGCCAGCAGCGGGCCGGGACAGGGGTCCGGGGAGCTGTTTTTT. This translates into CASSGPGQGSGELFF.

This CDR3 reads CASSQESPRDREKLFF. The CDR3 bases are TGCGCCAGCAGCCAAGAATCCCCCCGGGACAGGGAAAAACTGTTTTTT. The gene calls are TRBV4-1 and TRBJ1-4, with 8 bases identical to TRBD1. V was pared by 0 bases and J by 8 bases, with 8 bases of the junction left unmatched. Germline V gives CDR1 MGHRA, CDR2 YSYEKL. The CDR3 totals 16 residues.

About this clone itself: An end of the junction does not agree with germline; a read error may underlie this. The chain employs TRBV7-9 and TRBJ1-6, with a possible D match to TRBD1 (5 bases). The germline gives CDR1 SEHNR, CDR2 FQNEAQ (reference sequence). The CDR3 loop spans 17 amino acids. CDR3 in DNA: TGTTCCAGCAGCTTAGGGGCAGCCAGCTCCTATAATTCACCCCTCCACTTT. Translation: CSSSLGAASSYNSPLHF.

A word on this clone: The conserved final phenylalanine or tryptophan is absent from the CDR3, which likely points to a read error. The DNA is omitted, as the CDR3 cannot be located on it reliably, and the CDR3 follows TCRdb's listing. The gene calls are TRBV14 and TRBJ2-7; TRBD1, as called in the table, went unchecked against the DNA. Both ends counted, the CDR3 spans 12 residues. The germline gives CDR1 SGHDN, CDR2 FVKESK. This CDR3 is CASSQAGTGGCE.

Details on this clone: Other nucleotide sequences from this sample produce the same CDR3. This rearrangement joins TRBV9 to TRBJ2-1; D not resolved. Germline-derived CDR1 and CDR2 are SGDLS and YYNGEE. Trimming cost V 0 bases and J 1 base, with 2 bases left between them. The CDR3 totals 13 residues. CDR3: CASSVASYNEQFF. The CDR3 DNA reads TGTGCCAGCAGCGTAGCTTCCTACAATGAGCAGTTCTTC.

The chain employs TRBV5-6 and TRBJ1-5, with D perhaps TRBD1 (5 bases). This CDR3 spans 19 amino acids. The germline V and J ends were trimmed by 1 base and 0 bases, with 20 bases remaining between them. Germline-derived CDR1 and CDR2 are SGHDT and YYEEEE. The CDR3 is CASSLSVWGGLGSNQPQHF. The CDR3 nucleotides are TGTGCCAGCAGCTTGAGCGTTTGGGGGGGTCTGGGTAGCAATCAGCCCCAGCATTTT.

This clone was counted a single time. The gene calls are TRBV5-1 and TRBJ1-3; D ambiguous. The CDR3 contains 15 residues. Germline V gene data show CDR1 as SGHRS and CDR2 as YFSETQ. Trimming took 5 bases from V and 0 from J, leaving 12 bases between them. The CDR3 DNA follows: TGCGCCAGCAGTGGAGGTACATTCTCTGGAAACACCATATATTTT. Amino acids: CASSGGTFSGNTIYF.

This chain joins TRBV5-5 and TRBJ1-1; a possible D gene is TRBD1 (6 bases). Trimming cost V 0 bases and J 5 bases, with 8 bases left between them. Germline V CDR1 and CDR2: SGHKS, YYEKEE (reference sequence). The CDR3 is made up of 13 amino acids. CDR3 protein: CASSLAGQTEAFF. CDR3 sequence (DNA): TGTGCCAGCAGCTTGGCCGGACAGACTGAAGCTTTCTTT.

V gene TRBV5-1 combines with J gene TRBJ2-3; a weak D match, TRBD1 (5 bases). CDR3 size: 13 residues. Germline V lookup: CDR1 SGHRS, CDR2 YFSETQ. Trimming removed 1 base at V and 4 bases at J, with 7 bases between. This CDR3 is CASSLQGADTQYF. In DNA form, the CDR3 reads TGCGCCAGCAGCTTGCAGGGTGCAGATACGCAGTATTTT.

The chain carries TRBV9 and TRBJ1-6; TRBD1 agrees at 8 bases. The CDR3 covers 16 residues. V was pared by 3 bases and J by 0 bases, with 2 bases of the junction left unmatched. Germline V gene data show CDR1 as SGDLS and CDR2 as YYNGEE. The CDR3 coding sequence is TGTGCCAGCAGCGGCGACAGGGGCTCCTATAATTCACCCCTCCACTTT. Translated, it gives CASSGDRGSYNSPLHF.